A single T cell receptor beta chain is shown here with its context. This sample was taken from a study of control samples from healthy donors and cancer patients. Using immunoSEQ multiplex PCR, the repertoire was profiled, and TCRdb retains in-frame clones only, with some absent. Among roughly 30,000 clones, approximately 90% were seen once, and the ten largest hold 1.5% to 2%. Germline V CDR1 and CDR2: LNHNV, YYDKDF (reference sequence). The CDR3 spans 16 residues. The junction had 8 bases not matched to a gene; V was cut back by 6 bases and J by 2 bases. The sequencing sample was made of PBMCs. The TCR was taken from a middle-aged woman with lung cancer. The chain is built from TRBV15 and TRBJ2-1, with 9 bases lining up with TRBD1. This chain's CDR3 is CATRGRRDRAYNEQFF. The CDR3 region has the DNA TGTGCCACCAGGGGTAGGAGGGACAGGGCCTACAATGAGCAGTTCTTC. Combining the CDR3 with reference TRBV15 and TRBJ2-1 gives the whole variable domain DAMVIQNPRYQVTQFGKPVTLSCSQTLNHNVMYWYQQKSSQAPKLLFHYYDKDFNNEADTPDNFQSRRPNTSFCFLDIRSPGLGDTAMYLCATRGRRDRAYNEQFFGPGTRLTVL.